The source of this T cell receptor (beta chain) is a study of cytomegalovirus exposure and HLA in healthy donors (dated by TCRdb to 2016 to 2017). Turning to the overall study: In an earlier analysis of 550 to 750 of the donors, 276 Gb of sequence data and 120 million or so unique TCR beta sequences from 180 million or so T cells were reported. An early release covering about 600 HLA-typed donors comprised about 310 gigabases of sequencing data and around 86 million unique TCR sequences. Of the approximately 400 genotyped donors, 65% to 90% fell in the genetic ancestry cluster associated with self-reported Caucasian donors. The study aimed to test whether cataloging public T cell receptors could reveal signatures of past pathogen exposure. The study used immunosequencing to profile the T cell repertoires of under 700 subjects and linked those repertoires to cytomegalovirus serostatus. Besides the first cohort of approximately 670 subjects, a separate validation cohort made up of about 120 different subjects was used. The study combined high-throughput TCR immunosequencing, statistical association of individual TCRs with disease status, and machine learning to predict cytomegalovirus infection status. To study patterns of TCR occurrence, a later analysis re-analyzed previously published TCR beta repertoires from several hundred donors and added high-resolution HLA genotyping. The later analysis used no new phenotypic data to find candidate immune exposures, relying instead on TCR beta sequences and their occurrence across donors. An earlier analysis of around 580 of the donors used high-throughput TCR beta sequencing to judge whether each TCR beta V gene segment behaved as functional or pseudogenic. Donor age, sex, ethnicity and CMV serostatus were compiled alongside the repertoire data. In a later genetic analysis, genome-wide SNP genotypes for about 65% of the roughly 700 donors were used, and that subset was treated as a discovery cohort. Every discovery cohort repertoire had been produced on one sequencing platform. HLA typing covered class I and class II loci at four-digit resolution. The number of donors typed differed by locus, with roughly 620-640 for A, B, C, DRB1 and DQB1, more than 500 for DQA1, 606 for DPA1, and about 450 for DPB1. Because of strong linkage in the cohort, five DR-DQ haplotypes were treated as single units for association and clustering. Among roughly 400 genotyped donors of the cohort, an average of approximately 200,000 unique TCR beta nucleotide sequences was sequenced per donor, of which approximately 18% were non-productive. Beyond this particular receptor, the publication reports: The cohort was sequenced for TCR beta chains only, and without alpha or paired-chain data the features that could be detected were limited. Strong co-occurrence of HLA alleles, especially DR and DQ, made assigning TCR associations to individual alleles difficult. Specific HLA alleles were associated with 15,000 to 20,000 TCR beta sequences at a false discovery rate of 0.05 in a later analysis. According to the authors, the approach could potentially be generalized to other disease states and immunological phenotypes. V-gene and J-gene trimming of TCR beta chains was associated with a missense DCLRE1C variant in a later genetic analysis, and the association was replicated in an independent cohort. Because counts were too low, seventeen rarely observed V segments, including chromosome 9 orphons, were left out of the earlier analysis of a few hundred of the donors. A few of the identified cytomegalovirus-associated TCR beta chains were confirmed in vitro to be specific for cytomegalovirus antigens. In an earlier analysis of 587 of the donors, most TCR beta V segments appeared in productive rearrangements about 90% or about 30% of the time, broadly matching IMGT annotations. According to a later genetic analysis, donors in an Asian-associated ancestry cluster had fewer N-insertions in productive TCRs than the roughly 670-donor mean. In both the original and validation cohorts, the classifier was reported to diagnose cytomegalovirus status with high specificity and sensitivity. A cluster of highly shared sequence variants was judged likely to represent a technical artifact of the sequencing pipeline. A total of fewer than 200 TCR beta chains were listed by the study as associated with cytomegalovirus. Compared with equally common non-associated chains, HLA-associated TCR beta chains in a later analysis were more clonally expanded and had lower generation probabilities. In a later analysis, most CMV-associated TCR beta chains were found to appear HLA-restricted, with HLA associations seemingly driven largely by CMV exposure. Correlated functional status among segregating V segments might reflect linkage disequilibrium, but an unknown experimental factor could not be ruled out. HLA typing was unavailable for some donors at each locus, so association tests used only the typed subset. A further reported finding was that TCR beta sequences accurately predicted the HLA-A and HLA-B alleles for most subjects in the first cohort. Several of the top co-occurrence clusters appeared to be linked to parvovirus B19, influenza, CMV and Epstein-Barr virus, according to a later analysis. A later analysis found that TCR association rates varied across HLA loci, with DRB1 alleles showing the most associated TCRs and HLA-C alleles the fewest. Most TCR sequences were observed very rarely across donors, whereas some public TCRs were present in many individuals. The presence/absence analyses assumed that sequencing depth was roughly uniform across donors, and that assumption may not be true. The only immune exposure information available for the cohort was CMV serostatus.

The cohort consisted of hundreds of healthy bone marrow donors. All cohort members were sampled while nominally healthy, although unrecorded immune exposures were likely present. The donor was CMV seronegative and was included in the group of 352 seronegative cohort members. Every donor gave a peripheral blood sample, and the peripheral blood mononuclear cells from that sample were used for TCR beta sequencing. The Qiagen DNeasy Blood Extraction Kit was used to extract genomic DNA from the blood cell samples. In the case of this clone: Its cognate antigen has yet to be identified. No base qualities exist here, and no much larger clone lies one base off it.

Library preparation was by the immunoSEQ multiplex PCR assay. A mixture of 60 forward primers for TCR Vbeta segments and 13 reverse primers for TCR Jbeta segments was used in the multiplex PCR. The CDR3 region of rearranged TCR beta genes was amplified from genomic DNA with a multiplex PCR assay. The Illumina HiSeq System was used to sequence the amplified TCR beta libraries as 87-base-pair reads. Per the authors' processing: In a later analysis, 80 million or so unique TCR beta chains were counted across the roughly 670 repertoires, and around 11 million of these chains were shared by at least two donors. A nearest-neighbor algorithm error-corrected the raw reads and collapsed the reads into unique sequences, merging closely related sequences to remove PCR and sequencing errors. Alignment of CDR3 sequences to IMGT reference sequences was used to assign V, D and J gene segments. For a sequence to be retained, a match of at least six nucleotides to both a V gene segment and a J gene segment was required. A rearrangement was called productive if the CDR3 had no stop codons and remained in frame with V and J, and every other rearrangement was called non-productive. CDR3 was defined by IMGT convention, running from the second conserved V-encoded cysteine to the conserved J-encoded phenylalanine. Sequences without an unambiguous match to a single V gene segment were excluded from the earlier analysis of 500 to 700 of the donors. An earlier analysis of a few hundred of the donors classified V segments as functional when productive rearrangements were above 56.7% and as segregating when the standard deviation between donors was above 5%. A statistical classification framework was built for diagnosing cytomegalovirus status from the catalog of TCR beta chain sequences. A later analysis assigned V and J genes by comparing TCR nucleotide sequences with IMGT/GENE-DB human TR gene sequences. In a later analysis, CDR3 sequences and most-parsimonious VDJ recombination scenarios were assigned using the TCRdist pipeline. In a later analysis, each TCR beta chain was defined by its CDR3 amino acid sequence together with its V-gene family, and reads without a unique V-gene family were excluded. To address suspected cross-contamination and a sequencing artifact, a later analysis removed approximately 590 highly shared, low-generation-probability nucleotide sequences. For each public chain, a later analysis derived a clonal expansion index from normalized ranks of inferred template counts within each repertoire. Generation probabilities in a later analysis came from a VDJ recombination model fitted to out-of-frame rearrangements, and those results were checked against IGoR. In a later analysis, TCR-TCR, TCR-HLA and TCR-CMV co-occurrence was scored with hypergeometric tests, and a repertoire-size bias correction was applied to TCR pairs. A later analysis estimated false discovery rates by permuting HLA or CMV assignments 20 times. In a later analysis, co-occurring TCRs were grouped with DBSCAN, and TCRdist sequence similarity was added when clustering was performed within HLA-allele-positive subsets. Repertoires with fewer than 30,000 or more than 120,000 public chains, plus five repertoires with anomalous nucleotide sharing, were excluded from co-occurrence clustering. As stored in TCRdb, this immuneACCESS dataset retains in-frame rearrangements with V and J assigned. A fraction of the clones does not appear; measured against another copy, unresolved V genes explain less than half of the discrepancy, and the remainder lacks a known reason. V, J and clone size are taken as reported in that table, and D and trimming were inferred from the DNA itself. This sample holds some 150,000 clones; roughly 78% were observed only once. The ten largest clones take up about 2.2% of the sample.

Sequencing was performed on PBMCs. This TCR was sampled from a man in his forties in good health and CMV-seronegative.

The nucleotides are TGTGCCAGCAGTGAAGGAGGGGACTTTGACGAGCAGTACTTC. The resulting protein is CASSEGGDFDEQYF. The rearrangement joined TRBV2 to TRBJ2-7; tentative D gene TRBD2, with 6 bases matching. Measured from the cysteine to the phenylalanine, the CDR3 is 14 residues long. The retained sequence is limited to the CDR3, 42 bases, with the frame set at the first base. V is shortened by 1 base, J by 5 bases, and the region joining them spans 12 bases. The germline V gene sets CDR1 to SNHLY and CDR2 to FYNNEI.